This TCR beta chain was retrieved from a study of cytomegalovirus exposure and HLA in healthy donors. General study results and limits: Association of 15,000 to 20,000 TCR beta sequences with HLA alleles was found at 0.05 false discovery rate in a later analysis.

CDR1 and CDR2 from the germline V gene are MNHEY and SVGAGI. This CDR3 has 14 residues. The V end lost 2 bases, the J end lost 0 bases, and 6 bases lay between the germline ends. With respect to this clone: Its antigen is currently unknown.

A multiplex PCR was run with 60 Vbeta primers and 13 Jbeta primers. Measured with immunoSEQ multiplex PCR; TCRdb has only the in-frame clones, and not every one. The repertoire holds 160,000 or so clones, with over 60% as singletons. This chain links TRBV6-5 with TRBJ2-3; D call uncertain. The sample consisted of PBMCs. The sequence came from a woman aged 40 to 50 in good health and CMV-seronegative. CDR3 amino acids: CASSYARSTDTQYF. The CDR3 bases are TGTGCCAGCAGTTACGCGCGTAGCACAGATACGCAGTATTTT.